This TCR beta chain was sequenced for a study of radiotherapy plus CTLA-4 blockade in lung cancer. Study summary: Objective response rate was over 15%; disease control rate, 25% to 35%.

Only in-frame clones appear in the TCRdb table, and some are missing; sequencing was by immunoSEQ multiplex PCR. Of about 120,000 clones listed, about nine tenths were seen once; the top ten hold 6.9%. This CDR3 region has 16 residues. The sample in question was peripheral blood, obtained from a patient treated with radiotherapy plus ipilimumab. The genes are TRBV21-1 and TRBJ1-2. TRBV21-1 is termed a pseudogene. The sequence was collected from a human donor with non-small cell lung cancer that progressed on radiotherapy plus ipilimumab. The CDR3 loop reads CASSTTVGGKSDGYTF. CDR3 sequence (DNA): TGTGCCAGCAGCACCACCGTTGGGGGTAAGTCAGATGGCTACACCTTC.